This T cell receptor (beta chain) was captured by sequencing in a study of blood T cell repertoires in COVID-19. The protocol was immunoSEQ multiplex PCR, while the TCRdb copy is restricted to in-frame clones and leaves out a portion. The sample shows about 47,000 clones, about four fifths of them seen only once. Source material: peripheral blood. This receptor was obtained from a man aged 50-59 years with acute or convalescent COVID-19.

The CDR3 protein is CASSQVAAQETQYF. The CDR3 coding sequence is TGTGCCAGCAGCCAAGTGGCGGCGCAAGAGACCCAGTACTTC. The rearrangement uses TRBV7-2 and TRBJ2-5, with unresolved D. This CDR3 contains 14 residues. CDR1 is SGHTA, CDR2 FQGNSA, per germline. Trimming shortened V by 5 bases and J by 2 bases, and 12 bases separated the two germline ends.